These 19 T cell receptor beta chains were all obtained from the same sample, sequenced in a study of cytomegalovirus exposure and HLA in healthy donors. The primer mix had 60 Vbeta and 13 Jbeta primers. Profiling relied on immunoSEQ multiplex PCR, and the TCRdb table lists in-frame clones only, not all of them. The listing records 110,000 to 150,000 clones. The sample was PBMCs. Every receptor here comes from a male donor in good health and CMV-seronegative.

The chain recombines TRBV7-9 with TRBJ2-5; no clear D. The CDR3 sequence is 14 residues long. Germline lookup yields CDR1 SEHNR and CDR2 FQNEAQ (reference sequence). Trimming shortened V by 5 bases and J by 0 bases, and 10 bases separated the two germline ends. This chain's CDR3 is CASSSPTYQETQYF. In nucleotides, the CDR3 is TGTGCCAGCAGCAGCCCGACTTACCAAGAGACCCAGTACTTC.

The chain is built from TRBV18 and TRBJ2-6; a weak D match, TRBD1 (6 bases). V lost 5 bases to trimming and J lost 1 base, with 12 bases between them. The CDR3 consists of 16 residues. The germline V gene encodes CDR1 KGHSH and CDR2 LQKENI. The chain's CDR3 is CASSATGGSGANVLTF. The CDR3 bases are TGTGCCAGCTCAGCGACAGGTGGGTCTGGGGCCAACGTCCTGACTTTC.

This chain connects TRBV5-1 to TRBJ2-5; D might be TRBD2 (5 bases). From germline, CDR1 is SGHRS and CDR2 YFSETQ. V dropped 2 bases and J dropped 2 bases, with 13 bases sitting between them. The length of the CDR3 is 15 residues. The CDR3 loop reads CASSFQAELQETQYF. CDR3 in DNA: TGCGCCAGCAGCTTTCAAGCGGAACTACAAGAGACCCAGTACTTC.

The gene calls are TRBV6-5 and TRBJ2-1, with 11 bases matching TRBD2. The V segment lost 4 bases and the J segment 8 bases; nucleotides outside the gene matches: 10. Germline V CDR1 and CDR2: MNHEY, SVGAGI. CDR3 size: 16 residues. The CDR3 nucleotides are TGTGCCAGCAGTTCGTTTAGCGGGGGGGCCCAAGATGAGCAGTTCTTC. It is translated as CASSSFSGGAQDEQFF.

The chain recombines TRBV18 with TRBJ1-1; possible D gene TRBD1, 6 bases. The germline V and J ends were trimmed by 2 bases and 7 bases, with 11 bases remaining between them. The CDR3 runs 13 residues. Per germline, CDR1 KGHSH and CDR2 LQKENI. CDR3 amino acids: CASSPTGNGEAFF. Written as DNA, the CDR3 is TGTGCCAGCTCACCAACAGGGAACGGTGAAGCTTTCTTT.

J is TRBJ1-5 and V is TRBV28; D might be TRBD1 (6 bases). The V and J ends lost 6 bases and 7 bases respectively, with 10 bases between them. Germline CDR1 MDHEN, CDR2 SYDVKM. The CDR3 is 12 residues long. The DNA for the CDR3 is TGTGCCAGCAGGGCAGGGGTCCAGCCCCAGCATTTT. Residues: CASRAGVQPQHF. Drawing the rest from reference TRBV28 and TRBJ1-5, the complete variable domain is DVKVTQSSRYLVKRTGEKVFLECVQDMDHENMFWYRQDPGLGLRLIYFSYDVKMKEKGDIPEGYSVSREKKERFSLILESASTNQTSMYLCASRAGVQPQHFGDGTRLSIL.

The chain combines TRBV9 with TRBJ1-2; tentatively, D is TRBD1 (5 bases). Germline V CDR1 and CDR2: SGDLS, YYNGEE. This CDR3 has 14 residues. Trimming shortened V by 2 bases and J by 4 bases, and 12 bases separated the two germline ends. The CDR3 protein is CASSVGGDSYGYTF. The CDR3, as DNA: TGTGCCAGCAGCGTCGGGGGAGATAGCTATGGCTACACCTTC. The full variable domain, its missing parts supplied by reference TRBV9 and TRBJ1-2, is DSGVTQTPKHLITATGQRVTLRCSPRSGDLSVYWYQQSLDQGLQFLIQYYNGEERAKGNILERFSAQQFPDLHSELNLSSLELGDSALYFCASSVGGDSYGYTFGSGTRLTVV.

The chain carries TRBV5-6 and TRBJ2-2, with 8 positions matching TRBD1. CDR1 and CDR2 (germline): SGHDT, YYEEEE. The CDR3 length is 15 residues. V was pared by 4 bases and J by 3 bases, with 5 bases of the junction left unmatched. CDR3 coding DNA: TGTGCCAGCAGCCGACTGGGACAGGACACCGGGGAGCTGTTTTTT. The encoded protein is CASSRLGQDTGELFF.

The V call is TRBV27, the J call TRBJ1-5, with a tentative D call TRBD1 (5 bases). The CDR3 covers 15 residues. Germline lookup yields CDR1 MNHEY and CDR2 SMNVEV (reference sequence). V was clipped by 6 bases and J by 0 bases, with 12 bases between them. The CDR3 loop reads CASSSQGFSNQPQHF. DNA for the CDR3: TGTGCCAGCAGCTCCCAGGGTTTTAGCAATCAGCCCCAGCATTTT.

The J gene is TRBJ2-3, the V gene TRBV19; 7 positions match TRBD1. CDR3 length: 15 amino acids. Germline trimming cut 3 bases from V and 5 bases from J; bases unmatched to any gene: 8. In germline, CDR1 is LNHDA, CDR2 SQIVND (reference sequence). The CDR3 coding sequence is TGTGCCAGTAGTATGACGACAGGGTTTATAGATACGCAGTATTTT. As protein: CASSMTTGFIDTQYF.

The rearrangement links TRBV18 to TRBJ2-1; 13 bases map to TRBD2. The CDR3 is 20 amino acids. With V trimmed by 2 bases and J by 3 bases, 13 bases remained unmatched. Germline V CDR1 and CDR2: KGHSH, LQKENI. The CDR3 loop reads CASSPLTLAGGPSGYNEQFF. CDR3 nucleotide sequence: TGTGCCAGCTCACCATTAACACTAGCGGGAGGGCCCTCTGGCTACAATGAGCAGTTCTTC.

The chain links TRBV2 to TRBJ1-5, with TRBD1 matching over 8 bases. The CDR3 covers 15 residues. The J segment lost 1 base and the V segment lost 6 bases, leaving 5 bases of the junction unmatched. Per the germline V gene, CDR1 is SNHLY and CDR2 is FYNNEI. CDR3 in amino acids: CASSYTGGSNQPQHF. CDR3 DNA sequence: TGTGCCAGCAGCTATACAGGGGGAAGCAATCAGCCCCAGCATTTT.

The gene calls are TRBV4-2 and TRBJ2-3, with a weak D call TRBD2 (5 bases). V was pared by 0 bases and J by 0 bases, with 10 bases between. The germline gives CDR1 LGHNA, CDR2 YNFKEQ. The length of the CDR3 is 16 residues. The CDR3 sequence is CASSQDWSGSTDTQYF. The CDR3 nucleotides are TGTGCCAGCAGCCAAGATTGGAGCGGAAGCACAGATACGCAGTATTTT.

V usage is TRBV9 and J usage is TRBJ2-7, with D possibly TRBD1 on 6 matching bases. The CDR3 is made up of 14 amino acids. Germline V gene sequence: CDR1 SGDLS, CDR2 YYNGEE. V was shortened by 4 bases and J by 3 bases, with 14 bases between the two germline ends. CDR3 sequence reads: CASSPRTDFYEQYF. CDR3 DNA: TGTGCCAGCAGCCCCAGGACAGATTTCTACGAGCAGTACTTC.

The chain combines TRBV19 with TRBJ2-3; tentative D call: TRBD1 (6 bases). The CDR3 spans 15 residues. Between the trimmed V and J ends, which lost 6 bases and 6 bases, there was a span of 19 bases. Germline-derived CDR1 and CDR2 are LNHDA and SQIVND (reference sequence). The CDR3 DNA sequence: TGTGCCAGTAGGGGGTGGGGGCCATCTGAGGATACGCAGTATTTT. Translation gives CASRGWGPSEDTQYF.

V gene TRBV15 combines with J gene TRBJ2-3; the D gene is possibly TRBD2 (5 bases). V was pared by 3 bases and J by 6 bases, with 13 bases between. Germline V gene data show CDR1 as LNHNV and CDR2 as YYDKDF (reference sequence). CDR3 length: 14 amino acids. The CDR3 DNA sequence: TGTGCCACCAGCAGTGTGGCTGGGGAGGATACGCAGTATTTT. It is translated as CATSSVAGEDTQYF.

The chain joins TRBV6-1 to TRBJ2-7; maybe TRBD1 (6 bases). Trimming left V 7 bases short and J 3 bases short, with 16 bases between. From germline, CDR1 is MNHNS and CDR2 SASEGT. The CDR3 loop spans 14 amino acids. The CDR3 DNA reads as TGTGCCAGCAATAACGGTAGGGGGTTCTACGAGCAGTACTTC. Its protein product is CASNNGRGFYEQYF.

The rearrangement uses TRBV29-1 and TRBJ1-1; D possibly corresponds to TRBD1 (6 bases). Germline CDR1 reads SQVTM; CDR2 reads ANQGSEA. The CDR3 consists of 13 residues. The V and J ends lost 7 bases and 3 bases respectively, with 15 bases between them. DNA of the CDR3: TGCAGCGGGTTCCCAGGGGTTGACACTGAAGCTTTCTTT. The encoded protein is CSGFPGVDTEAFF.

The V and J genes are TRBV29-1 and TRBJ2-7; maybe TRBD2 (6 bases). The V and J ends lost 5 bases and 4 bases respectively, with 15 bases between them. The germline V gene has CDR1 SQVTM and CDR2 ANQGSEA. The CDR3 spans 13 residues. The CDR3 DNA sequence: TGCAGCGTTTCTCCGGGACTGGCGTACGAGCAGTACTTC. Amino acid sequence: CSVSPGLAYEQYF.